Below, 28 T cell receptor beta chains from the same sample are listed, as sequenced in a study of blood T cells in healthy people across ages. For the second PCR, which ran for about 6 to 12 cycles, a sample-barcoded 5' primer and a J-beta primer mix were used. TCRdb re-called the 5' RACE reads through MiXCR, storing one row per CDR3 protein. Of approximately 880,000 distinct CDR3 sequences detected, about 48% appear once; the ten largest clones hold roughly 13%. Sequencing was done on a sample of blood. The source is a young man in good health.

CDR3 bases: TGCGCCAGCGGAACAGGGGCCGGGTACGAGCAGTACTTC. Its translation: CASGTGAGYEQYF. The V call is TRBV5-1, the J call TRBJ2-7; 7 positions agree with TRBD1. The CDR3 is made up of 13 amino acids. V shed 7 bases and J 4 bases; nucleotides not matched to a gene: 8. The germline V gene encodes CDR1 SGHRS and CDR2 YFSETQ.

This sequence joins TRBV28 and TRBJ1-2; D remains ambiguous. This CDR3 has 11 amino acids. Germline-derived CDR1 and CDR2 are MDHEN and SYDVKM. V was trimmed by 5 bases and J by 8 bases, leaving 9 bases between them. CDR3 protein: CASSHTRGYTF. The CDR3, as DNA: TGTGCCAGCAGTCATACTAGGGGCTACACCTTC.

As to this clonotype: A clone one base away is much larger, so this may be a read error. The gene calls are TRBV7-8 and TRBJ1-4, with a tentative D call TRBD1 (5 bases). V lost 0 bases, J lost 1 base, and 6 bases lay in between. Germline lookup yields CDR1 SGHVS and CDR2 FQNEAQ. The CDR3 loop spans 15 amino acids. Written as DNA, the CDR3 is TGTGCCAGCAGCTTAGCGCAGGGAACTAATGAAAAACTGTTTTTT. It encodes CASSLAQGTNEKLFF.

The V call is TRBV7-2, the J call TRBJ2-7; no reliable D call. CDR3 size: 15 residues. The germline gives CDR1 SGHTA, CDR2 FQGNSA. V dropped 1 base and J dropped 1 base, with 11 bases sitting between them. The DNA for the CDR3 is TGTGCCAGCAGCTTAGGACAAGCCTCTTCCTACGAGCAGTACTTC. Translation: CASSLGQASSYEQYF.

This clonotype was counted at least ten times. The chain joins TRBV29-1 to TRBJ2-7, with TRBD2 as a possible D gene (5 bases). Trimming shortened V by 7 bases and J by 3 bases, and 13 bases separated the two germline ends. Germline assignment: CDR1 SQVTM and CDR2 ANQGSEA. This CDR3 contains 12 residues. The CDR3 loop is CSARGQIYEQYF. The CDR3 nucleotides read TGCAGCGCCCGAGGGCAGATCTACGAGCAGTACTTC.

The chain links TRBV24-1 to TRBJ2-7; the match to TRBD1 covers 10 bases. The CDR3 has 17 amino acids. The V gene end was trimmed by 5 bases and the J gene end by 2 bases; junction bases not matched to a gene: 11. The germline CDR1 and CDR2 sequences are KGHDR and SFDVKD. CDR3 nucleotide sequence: TGTGCCACCAGTGCCGAATACCCGGGACAGGGGACCTACGAGCAGTACTTC. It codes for CATSAEYPGQGTYEQYF.

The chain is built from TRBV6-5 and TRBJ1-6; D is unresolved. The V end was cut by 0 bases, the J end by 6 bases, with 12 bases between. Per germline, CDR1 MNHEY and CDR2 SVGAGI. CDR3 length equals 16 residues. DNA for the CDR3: TGTGCCAGCAGTTACTCGGGTGTGCCCAGTAATTCACCCCTCCACTTT. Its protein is CASSYSGVPSNSPLHF.

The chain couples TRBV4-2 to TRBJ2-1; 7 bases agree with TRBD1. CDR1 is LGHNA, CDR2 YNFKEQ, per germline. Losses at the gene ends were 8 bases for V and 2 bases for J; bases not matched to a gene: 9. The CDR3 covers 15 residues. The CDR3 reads CASRRTGGTYNEQFF. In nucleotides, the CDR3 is TGTGCCAGCCGGAGGACAGGAGGTACCTACAATGAGCAGTTCTTC.

The CDR3 DNA sequence: TGCAGTGCTATCGTAGGGGGCCGGGAAAAACTGTTTTTT. Encoded protein: CSAIVGGREKLFF. The V gene is TRBV20-1, the J gene TRBJ1-4; 7 nucleotides agree with TRBD1. Looked up from germline, CDR1 is DFQATT and CDR2 is SNEGSKA (reference sequence). Trimming took 4 bases from V and 8 from J; bases not matched to a gene: 7. This CDR3 is built from 13 residues.

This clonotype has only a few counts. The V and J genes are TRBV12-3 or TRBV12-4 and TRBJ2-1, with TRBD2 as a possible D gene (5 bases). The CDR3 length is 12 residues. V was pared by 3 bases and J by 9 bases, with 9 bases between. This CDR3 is CASSFGNGEQFF. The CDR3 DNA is TGTGCCAGCAGTTTCGGGAACGGTGAGCAGTTCTTC.

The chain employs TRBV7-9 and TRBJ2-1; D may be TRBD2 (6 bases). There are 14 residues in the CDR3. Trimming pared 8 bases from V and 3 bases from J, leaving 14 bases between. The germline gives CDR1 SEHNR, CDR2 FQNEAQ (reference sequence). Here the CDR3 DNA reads TGTGCCAGCTTGCCTCGGGGGAACTACAATGAGCAGTTCTTC. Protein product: CASLPRGNYNEQFF.

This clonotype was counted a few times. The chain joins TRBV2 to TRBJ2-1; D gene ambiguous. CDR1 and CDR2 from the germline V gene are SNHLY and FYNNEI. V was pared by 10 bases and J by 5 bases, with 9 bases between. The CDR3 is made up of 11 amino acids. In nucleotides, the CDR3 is TGTGCCATTGCTGCCGACAATGAGCAGTTCTTC. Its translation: CAIAADNEQFF.

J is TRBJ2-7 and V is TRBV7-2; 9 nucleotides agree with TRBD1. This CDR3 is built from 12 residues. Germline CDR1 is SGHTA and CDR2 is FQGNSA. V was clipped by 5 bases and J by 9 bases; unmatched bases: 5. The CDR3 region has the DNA TGTGCCAGCAGCAAGACAGGGGGAGTGCAGTACTTC. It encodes CASSKTGGVQYF.

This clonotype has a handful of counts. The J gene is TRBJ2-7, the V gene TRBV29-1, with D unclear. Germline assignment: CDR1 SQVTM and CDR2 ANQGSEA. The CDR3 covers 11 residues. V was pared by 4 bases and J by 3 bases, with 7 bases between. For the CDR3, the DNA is TGCAGCGTTGCGTCCTTCTACGAGCAGTACTTC. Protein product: CSVASFYEQYF.

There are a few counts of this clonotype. CDR3 in DNA: TGCGCCAGCAGCCAAGTTCCGGATGTTATTAACTACGAGCAGTACTTC. This codes for CASSQVPDVINYEQYF. The chain carries TRBV4-1 and TRBJ2-7; no firm D call. Trimming removed 1 base from V and 3 bases from J, with 16 bases in between. The CDR3 consists of 16 residues. Germline assignment: CDR1 MGHRA and CDR2 YSYEKL.

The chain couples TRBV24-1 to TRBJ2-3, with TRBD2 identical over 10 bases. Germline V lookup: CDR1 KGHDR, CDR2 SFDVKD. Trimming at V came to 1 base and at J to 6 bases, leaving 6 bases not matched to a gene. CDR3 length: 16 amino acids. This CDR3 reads CATSDFLAGDRDTQYF. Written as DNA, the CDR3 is TGTGCCACCAGTGATTTCCTAGCGGGGGACCGGGATACGCAGTATTTT.

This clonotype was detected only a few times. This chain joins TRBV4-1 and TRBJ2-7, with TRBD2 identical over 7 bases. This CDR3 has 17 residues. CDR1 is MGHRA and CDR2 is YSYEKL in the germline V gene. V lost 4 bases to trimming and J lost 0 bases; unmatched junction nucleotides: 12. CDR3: CASSRVPGTMSSYEQYF. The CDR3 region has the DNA TGCGCCAGCAGCCGGGTTCCCGGGACTATGAGCTCCTACGAGCAGTACTTC.

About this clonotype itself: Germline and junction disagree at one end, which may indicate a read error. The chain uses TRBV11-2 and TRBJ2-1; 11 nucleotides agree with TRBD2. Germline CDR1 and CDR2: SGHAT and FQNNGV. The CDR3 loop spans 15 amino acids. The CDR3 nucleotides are TGTGCCAGCAGCCTCGGGACTAGCGGTTACAATGGGCAGTTCTTC. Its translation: CASSLGTSGYNGQFF.

The CDR3 here is CASSYLRPEQFF. The DNA of the CDR3 is TGTGCCAGCAGTTATTTACGGCCTGAGCAGTTCTTC. The genes are TRBV6-9 and TRBJ2-1; D remains unclear. The V gene's germline CDR1 is MNHGY and CDR2 SVAAGI. V gave up 1 base and J gave up 9 bases, with 7 bases separating them. The CDR3 runs 12 residues.

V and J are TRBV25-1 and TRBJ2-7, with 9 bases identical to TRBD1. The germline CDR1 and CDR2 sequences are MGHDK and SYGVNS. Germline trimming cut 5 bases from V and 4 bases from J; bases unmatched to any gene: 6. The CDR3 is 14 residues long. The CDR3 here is CASSTGTGLYEQYF. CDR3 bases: TGTGCCAGCAGTACCGGGACAGGGCTATACGAGCAGTACTTC.

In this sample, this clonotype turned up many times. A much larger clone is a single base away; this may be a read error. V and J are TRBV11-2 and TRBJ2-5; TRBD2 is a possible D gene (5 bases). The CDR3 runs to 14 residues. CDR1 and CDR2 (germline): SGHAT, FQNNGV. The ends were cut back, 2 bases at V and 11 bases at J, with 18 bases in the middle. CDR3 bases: TGTGCCAGCAGCTTAACGGGAAACAACAATGAGCAGTACTTC. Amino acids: CASSLTGNNNEQYF.

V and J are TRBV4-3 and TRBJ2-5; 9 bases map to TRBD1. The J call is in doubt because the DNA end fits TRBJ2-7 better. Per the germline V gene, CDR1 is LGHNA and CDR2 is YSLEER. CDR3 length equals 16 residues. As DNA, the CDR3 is TGCGCCAGCAGCCAAGACCGGGACAGGGCTTCTTACGAGCAGTACTTC. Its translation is CASSQDRDRASYEQYF.

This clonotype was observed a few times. The CDR3 loop reads CASSQDREAGELFF. The CDR3, as DNA: TGTGCCAGCAGCCAAGACAGGGAGGCCGGGGAGCTGTTTTTT. The chain is built from TRBV3-1 and TRBJ2-2; TRBD2 might be the D (6 bases). The CDR3 extends over 14 amino acids. Trimming took off 0 bases at V and 6 bases at J, with 8 bases between the two ends. Germline V gene lookup returns CDR1 LGHDT and CDR2 YNNKEL (reference sequence).

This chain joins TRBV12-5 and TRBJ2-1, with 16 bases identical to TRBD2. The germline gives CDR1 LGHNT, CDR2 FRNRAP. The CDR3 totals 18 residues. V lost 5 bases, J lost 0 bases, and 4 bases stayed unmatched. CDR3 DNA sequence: TGTGCTAGTGGTCCGGGACTAGCGGGGGGGGGCTCCTACAATGAGCAGTTCTTC. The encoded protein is CASGPGLAGGGSYNEQFF. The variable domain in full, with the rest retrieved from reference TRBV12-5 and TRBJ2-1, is DARVTQTPRHKVTEMGQEVTMRCQPILGHNTVFWYRQTMMQGLELLAYFRNRAPLDDSGMPKDRFSAEMPDATLATLKIQPSEPRDSAVYFCASGPGLAGGGSYNEQFFGPGTRLTVL.

CDR3 coding DNA: TGTGCCAGCAGCGCCCTCCCCGGACAGTACCTAGACACCGGGGAGCTGTTTTTT. This sequence encodes CASSALPGQYLDTGELFF. The chain couples TRBV7-6 to TRBJ2-2; D is possibly TRBD1 (6 bases). Germline V lookup: CDR1 SGHVS, CDR2 FNYEAQ. CDR3 length equals 18 residues. Trimming left V 5 bases short and J 3 bases short, with 22 bases between.

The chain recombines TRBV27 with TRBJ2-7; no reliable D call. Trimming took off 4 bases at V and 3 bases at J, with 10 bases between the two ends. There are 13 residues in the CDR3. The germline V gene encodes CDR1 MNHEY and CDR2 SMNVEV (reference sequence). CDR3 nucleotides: TGTGCCAGCAGTTATGGCAGAAACTACGAGCAGTACTTC. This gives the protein CASSYGRNYEQYF.

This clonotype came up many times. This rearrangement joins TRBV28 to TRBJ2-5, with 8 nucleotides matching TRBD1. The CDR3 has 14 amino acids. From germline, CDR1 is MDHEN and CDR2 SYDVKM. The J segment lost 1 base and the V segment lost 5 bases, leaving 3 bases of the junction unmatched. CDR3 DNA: TGTGCCAGCAGTGTCCAGGGGGCCCAAGAGACCCAGTACTTC. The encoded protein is CASSVQGAQETQYF. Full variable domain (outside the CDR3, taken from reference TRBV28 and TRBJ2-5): DVKVTQSSRYLVKRTGEKVFLECVQDMDHENMFWYRQDPGLGLRLIYFSYDVKMKEKGDIPEGYSVSREKKERFSLILESASTNQTSMYLCASSVQGAQETQYFGPGTRLLVL.

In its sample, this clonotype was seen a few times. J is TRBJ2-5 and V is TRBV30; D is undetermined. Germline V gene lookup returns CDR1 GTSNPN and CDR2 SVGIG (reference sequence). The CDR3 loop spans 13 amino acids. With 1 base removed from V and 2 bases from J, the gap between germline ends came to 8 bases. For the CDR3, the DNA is TGTGCCTGGAGTGACTCACTGCAAGAGACCCAGTACTTC. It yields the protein CAWSDSLQETQYF.